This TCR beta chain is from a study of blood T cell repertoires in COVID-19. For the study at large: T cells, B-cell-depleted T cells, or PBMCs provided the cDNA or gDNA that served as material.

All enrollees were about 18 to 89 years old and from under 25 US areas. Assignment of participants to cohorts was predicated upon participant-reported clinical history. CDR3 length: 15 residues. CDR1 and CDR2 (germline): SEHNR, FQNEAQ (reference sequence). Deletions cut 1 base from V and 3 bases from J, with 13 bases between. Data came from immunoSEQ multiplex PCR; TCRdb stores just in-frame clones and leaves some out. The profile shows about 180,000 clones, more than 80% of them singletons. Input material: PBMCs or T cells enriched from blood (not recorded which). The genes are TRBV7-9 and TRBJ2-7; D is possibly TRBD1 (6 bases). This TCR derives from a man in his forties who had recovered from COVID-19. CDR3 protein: CASSLVSGADYEQYF. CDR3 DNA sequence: TGTGCCAGCAGCTTAGTTTCAGGGGCCGACTACGAGCAGTACTTC.